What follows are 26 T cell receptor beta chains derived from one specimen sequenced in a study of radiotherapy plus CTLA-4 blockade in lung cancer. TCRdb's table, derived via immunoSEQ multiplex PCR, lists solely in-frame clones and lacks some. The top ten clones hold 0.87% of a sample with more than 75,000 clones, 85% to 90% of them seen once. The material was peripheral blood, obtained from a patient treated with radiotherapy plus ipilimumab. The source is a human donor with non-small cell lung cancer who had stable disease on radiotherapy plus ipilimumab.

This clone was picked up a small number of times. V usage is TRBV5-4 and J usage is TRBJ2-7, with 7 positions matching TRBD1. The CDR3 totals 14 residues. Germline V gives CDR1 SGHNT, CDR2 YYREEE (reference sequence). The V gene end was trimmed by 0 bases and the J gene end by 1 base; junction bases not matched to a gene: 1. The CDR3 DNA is TGTGCCAGCAGCTTGGACAGGGGATCCTACGAGCAGTACTTC. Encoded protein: CASSLDRGSYEQYF.

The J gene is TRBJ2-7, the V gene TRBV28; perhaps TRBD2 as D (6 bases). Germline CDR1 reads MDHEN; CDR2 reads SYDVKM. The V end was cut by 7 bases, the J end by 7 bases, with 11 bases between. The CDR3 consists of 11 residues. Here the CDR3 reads CASTSAGEQYF. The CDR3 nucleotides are TGTGCCAGCACCTCTGCGGGGGAGCAGTACTTC.

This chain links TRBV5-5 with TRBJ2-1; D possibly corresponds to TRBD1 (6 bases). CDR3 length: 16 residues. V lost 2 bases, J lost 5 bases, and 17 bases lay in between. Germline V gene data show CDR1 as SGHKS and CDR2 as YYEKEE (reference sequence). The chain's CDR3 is CASSFLTGGQNNEQFF. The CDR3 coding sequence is TGTGCCAGCAGCTTTCTTACTGGGGGACAAAACAATGAGCAGTTCTTC.

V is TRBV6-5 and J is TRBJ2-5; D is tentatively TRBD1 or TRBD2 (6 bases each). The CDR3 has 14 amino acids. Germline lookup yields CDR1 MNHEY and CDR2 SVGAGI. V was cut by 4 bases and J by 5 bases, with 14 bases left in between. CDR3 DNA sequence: TGTGCCAGCAGTTTATTGGGGGGCAGGGAGACCCAGTACTTC. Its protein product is CASSLLGGRETQYF.

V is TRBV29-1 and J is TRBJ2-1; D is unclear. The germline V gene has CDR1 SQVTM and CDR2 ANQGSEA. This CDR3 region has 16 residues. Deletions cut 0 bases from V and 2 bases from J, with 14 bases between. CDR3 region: CSVEDHPKAPYNEQFF. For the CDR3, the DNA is TGCAGCGTTGAAGATCACCCCAAGGCCCCCTACAATGAGCAGTTCTTC.

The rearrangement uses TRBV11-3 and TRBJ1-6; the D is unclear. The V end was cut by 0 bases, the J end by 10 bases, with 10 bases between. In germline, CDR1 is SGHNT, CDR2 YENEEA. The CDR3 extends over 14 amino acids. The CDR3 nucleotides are TGTGCCAGCAGCTTAGACAGTTCGAGGTCACCCCTCCACTTT. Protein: CASSLDSSRSPLHF. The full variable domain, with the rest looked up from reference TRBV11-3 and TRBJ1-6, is EAGVVQSPRYKIIEKKQPVAFWCNPISGHNTLYWYLQNLGQGPELLIRYENEEAVDDSQLPKDRFSAERLKGVDSTLKIQPAELGDSAVYLCASSLDSSRSPLHFGNGTRLTVT.

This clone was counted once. Here the CDR3 reads CASSFTGGDGYTF. The CDR3 DNA is TGTGCCAGCAGCTTTACAGGGGGAGACGGCTACACCTTC. The chain employs TRBV7-6 and TRBJ1-2, with TRBD1 matching 8 bases. Germline V lookup: CDR1 SGHVS, CDR2 FNYEAQ. This CDR3 is built from 13 residues. Trimming removed 3 bases from V and 8 bases from J; junction bases left unmatched: 5.

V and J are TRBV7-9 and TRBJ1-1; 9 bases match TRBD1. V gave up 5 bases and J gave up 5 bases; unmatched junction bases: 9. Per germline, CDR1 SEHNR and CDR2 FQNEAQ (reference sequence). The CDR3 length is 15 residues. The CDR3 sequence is CASSTKDRGGTEAFF. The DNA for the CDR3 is TGTGCCAGCAGCACAAAGGACAGGGGAGGGACTGAAGCTTTCTTT.

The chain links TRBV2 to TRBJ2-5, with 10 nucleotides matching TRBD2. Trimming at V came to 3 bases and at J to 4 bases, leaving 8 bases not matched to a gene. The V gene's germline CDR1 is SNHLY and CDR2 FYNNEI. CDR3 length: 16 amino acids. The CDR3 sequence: CASSEFSGGLGETQYF. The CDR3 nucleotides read TGTGCCAGCAGTGAGTTTAGCGGGGGGCTGGGAGAGACCCAGTACTTC.

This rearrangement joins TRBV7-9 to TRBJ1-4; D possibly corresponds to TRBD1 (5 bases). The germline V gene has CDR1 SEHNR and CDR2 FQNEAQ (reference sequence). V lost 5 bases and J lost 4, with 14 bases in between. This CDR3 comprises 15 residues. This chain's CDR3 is CASSAGTAFNEKLFF. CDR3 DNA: TGTGCCAGCAGCGCCGGGACCGCCTTTAATGAAAAACTGTTTTTT.

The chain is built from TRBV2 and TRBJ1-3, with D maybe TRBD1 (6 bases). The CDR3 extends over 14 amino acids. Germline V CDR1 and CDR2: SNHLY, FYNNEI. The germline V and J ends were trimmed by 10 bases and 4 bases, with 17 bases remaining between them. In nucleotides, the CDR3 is TGTGCCAACGCACAGGGCGATACAGGAAACACCATATATTTT. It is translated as CANAQGDTGNTIYF. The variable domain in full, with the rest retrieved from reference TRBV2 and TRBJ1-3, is EPEVTQTPSHQVTQMGQEVILRCVPISNHLYFYWYRQILGQKVEFLVSFYNNEISEKSEIFDDQFSVERPDGSNFTLKIRSTKLEDSAMYFCANAQGDTGNTIYFGEGSWLTVV.

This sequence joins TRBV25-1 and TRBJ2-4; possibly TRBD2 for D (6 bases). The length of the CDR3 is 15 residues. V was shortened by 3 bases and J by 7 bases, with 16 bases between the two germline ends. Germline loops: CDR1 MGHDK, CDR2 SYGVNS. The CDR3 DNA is TGTGCCAGCAGTGACACAGAGGGACTTAAGAACATTCAGTACTTC. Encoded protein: CASSDTEGLKNIQYF.

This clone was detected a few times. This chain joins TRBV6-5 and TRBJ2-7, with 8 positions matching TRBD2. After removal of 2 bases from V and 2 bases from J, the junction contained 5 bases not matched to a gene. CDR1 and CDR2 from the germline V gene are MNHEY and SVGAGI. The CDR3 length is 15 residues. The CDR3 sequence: CASSYERGLAYEQYF. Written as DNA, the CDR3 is TGTGCCAGCAGTTACGAGCGGGGGCTTGCCTACGAGCAGTACTTC.

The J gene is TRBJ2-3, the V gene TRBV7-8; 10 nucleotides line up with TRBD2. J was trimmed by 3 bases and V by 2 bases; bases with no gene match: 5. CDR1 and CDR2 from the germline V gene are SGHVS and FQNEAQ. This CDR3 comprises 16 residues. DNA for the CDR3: TGTGCCAGCAGCTTAAGCGGGGGGGCGCGAACAGATACGCAGTATTTT. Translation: CASSLSGGARTDTQYF.

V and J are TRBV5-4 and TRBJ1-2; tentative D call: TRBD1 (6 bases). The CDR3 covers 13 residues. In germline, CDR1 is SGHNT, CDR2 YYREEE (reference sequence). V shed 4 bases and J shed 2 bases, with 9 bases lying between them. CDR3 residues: CASSGTLNYGYTF. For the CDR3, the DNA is TGTGCCAGCAGCGGGACACTCAACTATGGCTACACCTTC.

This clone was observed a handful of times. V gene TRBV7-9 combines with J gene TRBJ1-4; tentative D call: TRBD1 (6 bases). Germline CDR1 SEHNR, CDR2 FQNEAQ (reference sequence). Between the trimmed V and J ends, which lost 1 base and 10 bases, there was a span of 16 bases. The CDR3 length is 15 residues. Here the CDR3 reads CASSLGVGGQVKLFF. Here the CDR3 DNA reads TGTGCCAGCAGCTTAGGTGTCGGGGGCCAAGTAAAACTGTTTTTT.

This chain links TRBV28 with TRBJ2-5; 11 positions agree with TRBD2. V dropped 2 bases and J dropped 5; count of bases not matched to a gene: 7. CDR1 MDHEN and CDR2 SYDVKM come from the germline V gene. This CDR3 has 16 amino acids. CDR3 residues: CASSLPSGGLPETQYF. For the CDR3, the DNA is TGTGCCAGCAGTTTACCTAGCGGGGGGCTTCCGGAGACCCAGTACTTC.

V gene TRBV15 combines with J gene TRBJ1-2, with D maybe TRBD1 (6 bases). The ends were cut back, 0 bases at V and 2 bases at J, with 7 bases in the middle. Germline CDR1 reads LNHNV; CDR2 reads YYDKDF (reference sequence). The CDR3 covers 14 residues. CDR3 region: CATSRDRGNYGYTF. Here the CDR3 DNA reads TGTGCCACCAGCAGAGACAGGGGAAACTATGGCTACACCTTC.

CDR3: CASSLSLAGAGEQYF. For the CDR3, the DNA is TGTGCCAGCAGCTTATCCCTAGCGGGGGCGGGGGAGCAGTACTTC. V gene TRBV11-2 combines with J gene TRBJ2-7; 10 positions agree with TRBD2. The length of the CDR3 is 15 residues. Unmatched junction bases numbered 8, after V lost 2 bases and J lost 7 bases. Germline CDR1 is SGHAT and CDR2 is FQNNGV.

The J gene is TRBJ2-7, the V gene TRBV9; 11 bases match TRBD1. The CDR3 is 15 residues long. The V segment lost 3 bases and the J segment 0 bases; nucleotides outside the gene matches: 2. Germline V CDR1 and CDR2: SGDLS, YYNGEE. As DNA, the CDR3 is TGTGCCAGCAGCGCTGGGACAGGGGGCTCCTACGAGCAGTACTTC. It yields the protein CASSAGTGGSYEQYF.

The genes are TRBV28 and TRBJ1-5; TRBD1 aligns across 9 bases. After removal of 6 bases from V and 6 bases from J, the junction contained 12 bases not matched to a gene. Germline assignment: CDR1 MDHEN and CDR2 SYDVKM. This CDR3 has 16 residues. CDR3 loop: CASRLPTGGAGQPQHF. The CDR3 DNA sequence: TGTGCCAGCAGGTTACCAACAGGGGGCGCGGGTCAGCCCCAGCATTTT.

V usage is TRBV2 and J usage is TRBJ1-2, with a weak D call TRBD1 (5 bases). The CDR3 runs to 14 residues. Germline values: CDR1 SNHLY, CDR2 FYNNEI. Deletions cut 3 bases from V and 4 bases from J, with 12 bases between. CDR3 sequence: CASSEGDASYGYTF. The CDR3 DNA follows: TGTGCCAGCAGTGAGGGGGACGCAAGCTATGGCTACACCTTC.

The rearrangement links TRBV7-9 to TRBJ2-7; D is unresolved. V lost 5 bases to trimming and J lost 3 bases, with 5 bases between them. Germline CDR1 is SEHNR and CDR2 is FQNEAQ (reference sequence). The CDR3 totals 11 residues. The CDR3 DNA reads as TGTGCCAGCAGCCCCCTCTACGAGCAGTACTTC. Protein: CASSPLYEQYF.

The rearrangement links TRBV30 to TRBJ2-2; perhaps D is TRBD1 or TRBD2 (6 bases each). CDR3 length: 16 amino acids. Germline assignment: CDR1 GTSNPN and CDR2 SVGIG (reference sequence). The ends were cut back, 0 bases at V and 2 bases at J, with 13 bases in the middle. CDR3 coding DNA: TGTGCCTGGAGTGTACGGAGGGGGAGAAACACCGGGGAGCTGTTTTTT. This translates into CAWSVRRGRNTGELFF.

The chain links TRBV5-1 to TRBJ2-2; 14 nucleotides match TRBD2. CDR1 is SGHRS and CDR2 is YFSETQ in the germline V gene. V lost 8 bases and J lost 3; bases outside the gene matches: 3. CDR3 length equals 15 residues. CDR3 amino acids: CASSGLAGDTGELFF. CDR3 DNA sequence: TGCGCCAGTTCGGGACTAGCGGGGGACACCGGGGAGCTGTTTTTT.

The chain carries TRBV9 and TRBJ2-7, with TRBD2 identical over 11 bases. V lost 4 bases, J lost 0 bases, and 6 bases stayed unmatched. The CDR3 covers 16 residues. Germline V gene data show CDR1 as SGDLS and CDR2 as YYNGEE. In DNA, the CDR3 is TGTGCCAGCAGCCCGCGACTAGCGGGGTACTCCTACGAGCAGTACTTC. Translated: CASSPRLAGYSYEQYF.